Below, 18 T cell receptor beta chains from the same sample are listed, as sequenced in a study of metastatic and nonmetastatic thyroid tumors. TCRdb ran MiXCR on the PCR reads. The table lists tens of thousands of clones, about a sixth of them singletons. Before thyroid surgery, none of the patients had received any treatment. The material sequenced was blood. The receptors originated from a male donor with papillary thyroid cancer or a benign thyroid nodule (not recorded which). Some clones in this sample may be carry-over from other donors' samples.

This clone has a count of ten or more. The J gene is TRBJ1-5, the V gene TRBV5-6, with no clear D. Trimming pared 1 base from V and 3 bases from J, leaving 8 bases between. CDR1 is SGHDT, CDR2 YYEEEE, per germline. The CDR3 sequence is 14 residues long. The DNA of the CDR3 is TGTGCCAGCAGCTTGTGGGGTTCCAATCAGCCCCAGCATTTT. This encodes CASSLWGSNQPQHF.

This clone was picked up a small number of times. This could be a read error, since a much larger clone is one nucleotide away. The rearrangement links TRBV10-3 to TRBJ2-3; possible D gene TRBD2, 7 bases. The CDR3 consists of 16 residues. The V gene's germline CDR1 is ENHRY and CDR2 SYGVKD. Trimming cost V 4 bases and J 2 bases, with 16 bases left between them. The DNA for the CDR3 is TGTGCCATCAGTGGGGGAGGGGGGCCTATCACAGATACGCAGTATTTT. Translating it yields CAISGGGGPITDTQYF.

The gene calls are TRBV11-2 and TRBJ2-1, with TRBD2 matching over 8 bases. The CDR3 consists of 16 residues. With 4 bases clipped from V and 2 bases from J, the junction kept 7 bases outside the gene matches. The germline CDR1 and CDR2 sequences are SGHAT and FQNNGV. The CDR3 sequence is CASSYPLADPYNEQFF. The CDR3 DNA is TGTGCCAGCAGCTACCCACTAGCGGACCCCTACAATGAGCAGTTCTTC.

This clone was detected only a few times. The rearrangement joins TRBV9 to TRBJ2-1; D is uncertain. CDR3 length equals 15 residues. The germline V gene encodes CDR1 SGDLS and CDR2 YYNGEE. Deletions cut 0 bases from V and 2 bases from J, with 9 bases between. For the CDR3, the DNA is TGTGCCAGCAGCGTAGGGTCAGTGACCTACAATGAGCAGTTCTTC. Amino acids: CASSVGSVTYNEQFF.

At least ten counts were recorded for this clone. The CDR3 DNA follows: TGTGCCAGCAGCTTAGCTTCGGAGGGCTACACCTTC. This sequence encodes CASSLASEGYTF. V is TRBV7-2 and J is TRBJ1-2; D remains ambiguous. Germline lookup yields CDR1 SGHTA and CDR2 FQGNSA. The length of the CDR3 is 12 residues. V lost 0 bases and J lost 8, with 7 bases in between. Full variable domain (rest looked up from reference TRBV7-2 and TRBJ1-2): GAGVSQSPSNKVTEKGKDVELRCDPISGHTALYWYRQSLGQGLEFLIYFQGNSAPDKSGLPSDRFSAERTGGSVSTLTIQRTQQEDSAVYLCASSLASEGYTFGSGTRLTVV.

A few counts support this clone. The rearrangement joins TRBV28 to TRBJ2-7, with 9 positions matching TRBD2. The CDR3 runs 16 residues. Germline CDR1 reads MDHEN; CDR2 reads SYDVKM. The CDR3 spells CASSLGRTSDHYDQYV. Here the CDR3 DNA reads TGTGCCAGCAGTTTGGGTAGGACTAGCGATCACTACGATCAGTACGTC.

About this clone itself: A much larger clone differs from this one at a single base, so this may be a read error. In the same sample, other DNA sequences code for this CDR3. The chain has TRBV5-1 and TRBJ2-1; 10 bases map to TRBD1. In germline, CDR1 is SGHRS, CDR2 YFSETQ. The length of the CDR3 is 16 residues. V gave up 0 bases and J gave up 9 bases; unmatched junction bases: 9. The CDR3 DNA is TGCGCCAGCAGCTTGGGGGGGCTTGGGACAGGGGTTGAGCAGTTCTTC. This translates into CASSLGGLGTGVEQFF.

The genes are TRBV6-9 and TRBJ2-7; D uncertain. Trimming took 7 bases from V and 4 from J, leaving 11 bases between them. The germline V gene encodes CDR1 MNHGY and CDR2 SVAAGI. The CDR3 loop spans 12 amino acids. The CDR3 coding sequence is TGTGCCAGCAAGTTGGGAAGTTACGAGCAGTACTTC. It specifies CASKLGSYEQYF.

In the case of this clone: This clone may be a read error of a much larger clone one base away. V usage is TRBV4-2 and J usage is TRBJ2-3; D gene uncertain. This CDR3 contains 14 residues. CDR1 and CDR2 (germline): LGHNA, YNFKEQ. V lost 2 bases to trimming and J lost 0 bases, with 6 bases between them. The CDR3 DNA reads TGTGCCAGCAGCCAACAGGTTAGCACAGATACGCAGTATTTT. Translating it yields CASSQQVSTDTQYF.

Comment on this clone: This may arise from a read error, as a much more abundant clone is one base away. The chain employs TRBV10-3 and TRBJ2-2; tentative D call: TRBD1 (5 bases). V shed 7 bases and J shed 6 bases, with 18 bases lying between them. The CDR3 has 15 residues. In germline, CDR1 is ENHRY, CDR2 SYGVKD. The CDR3 region has the DNA TGTGCCATCAAACCACAGGTCGTCGGCGCCGGGGAGCTGTTTTTT. Translating it yields CAIKPQVVGAGELFF.

The J gene is TRBJ2-5, the V gene TRBV6-1, with D possibly TRBD2 on 5 matching bases. The CDR3 spans 14 residues. The germline V and J ends were trimmed by 6 bases and 4 bases, with 15 bases remaining between them. Germline loops: CDR1 MNHNS, CDR2 SASEGT. The CDR3: CASSPPRGRETQYF. CDR3 DNA: TGTGCCAGCAGCCCCCCTCGGGGTAGAGAGACCCAGTACTTC.

To note about this clone: A much larger clone differs by one base, so this may be a read error. The same CDR3 also results from other DNA sequences found in this sample. V and J are TRBV5-6 and TRBJ1-5, with no clear D. Germline V lookup: CDR1 SGHDT, CDR2 YYEEEE. CDR3 length: 14 residues. The CDR3 loop is CASSSGFGNQPQHF. CDR3 in DNA: TGTGCCAGCAGCTCTGGGTTTGGCAATCAGCCCCAACATTTT. Full variable domain (remainder filled in from reference TRBV5-6 and TRBJ1-5): DAGVTQSPTHLIKTRGQQVTLRCSPKSGHDTVSWYQQALGQGPQFIFQYYEEEERQRGNFPDRFSGHQFPNYSSELNVNALLLGDSALYLCASSSGFGNQPQHFGDGTRLSIL.

Points on this clone: A much more abundant neighbour one base away suggests this may be a read error. The chain uses TRBV6-1 and TRBJ2-1; 7 nucleotides line up with TRBD1. Trimming cost V 5 bases and J 8 bases; bases outside gene matches: 6. Looked up from germline, CDR1 is MNHNS and CDR2 is SASEGT. This CDR3 comprises 13 residues. The CDR3 nucleotides are TGTGCCAGCAGTTCCCGGGACAGCCATGAGCAGTTCTTC. Translating it yields CASSSRDSHEQFF.

This clone appeared many times. V usage is TRBV7-9 and J usage is TRBJ2-2; possible D gene TRBD2, 5 bases. This CDR3 has 14 amino acids. Germline lookup yields CDR1 SEHNR and CDR2 FQNEAQ (reference sequence). Trimming pared 5 bases from V and 6 bases from J, leaving 13 bases between. The CDR3 DNA sequence: TGTGCCAGCAGCCCCGCCCGCGGGTCCGGGGAGCTGTTTTTT. Amino acid sequence: CASSPARGSGELFF.

Ten or more counts support this clone. This chain uses TRBV7-8 with TRBJ1-5; no clear D. The CDR3 totals 20 residues. Germline V lookup: CDR1 SGHVS, CDR2 FQNEAQ. Trimming took 2 bases from V and 2 from J, leaving 25 bases between them. CDR3 nucleotide sequence: TGTGCCAGCAGCTTACTTCGGGCTGGATTGGATCGGAGGGGCAATCAGCCCCAGCATTTT. Protein: CASSLLRAGLDRRGNQPQHF.

A word on this clone: A much bigger clone sits one base away, suggesting this may be a read error. The same CDR3 also results from other DNA sequences found in this sample. The chain carries TRBV9 and TRBJ2-2; D gene ambiguous. CDR1 is SGDLS and CDR2 is YYNGEE in the germline V gene. V was trimmed by 0 bases and J by 5 bases, leaving 11 bases between them. The CDR3 covers 15 residues. The CDR3 sequence is CASSVGGGRTGELFF. The CDR3 DNA reads as TGTGCCAGCAGCGTAGGTGGCGGAAGGACCGGGGAGCTGTTTTTT.

In this sample, this clone turned up many times. Within the sample, other DNA sequences also encode this same CDR3. The rearrangement joins TRBV6-4 to TRBJ2-2; 9 bases map to TRBD2. The CDR3 totals 16 residues. Germline lookup yields CDR1 MRHNA and CDR2 SNTAGT. The V gene end was trimmed by 2 bases and the J gene end by 5 bases; junction bases not matched to a gene: 6. The CDR3 protein is CASSDISSGNTGELFF. In DNA, the CDR3 is TGTGCCAGCAGTGACATTTCTAGCGGGAATACCGGGGAGCTGTTTTTT.

Turning to this clone: One junction end does not reproduce the germline sequence, and a read error may be involved. The chain is built from TRBV7-3 and TRBJ2-1, with D perhaps TRBD2 (6 bases). The CDR3 contains 17 residues. CDR1 SGHTA and CDR2 FQGTGA come from the germline V gene. The CDR3 region has the DNA TGTGCCAGCAGCCAGCGGTCGGGGGAATCAATCCTCAGGGAGCAGCTCTTC. Its protein is CASSQRSGESILREQLF.